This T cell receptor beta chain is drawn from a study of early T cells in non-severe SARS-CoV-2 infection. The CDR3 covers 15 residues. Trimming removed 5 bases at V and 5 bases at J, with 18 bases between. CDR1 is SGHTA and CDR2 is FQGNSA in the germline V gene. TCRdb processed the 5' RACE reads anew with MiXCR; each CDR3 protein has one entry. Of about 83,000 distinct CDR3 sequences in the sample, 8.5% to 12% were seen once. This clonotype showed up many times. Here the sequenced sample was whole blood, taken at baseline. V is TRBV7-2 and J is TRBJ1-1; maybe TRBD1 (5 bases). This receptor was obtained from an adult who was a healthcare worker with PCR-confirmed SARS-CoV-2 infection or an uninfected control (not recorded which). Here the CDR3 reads CASSLSGPLPTEAFF. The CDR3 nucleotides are TGTGCCAGCAGCCTATCGGGACCCTTGCCTACTGAAGCTTTCTTT.